Sequencing of this T cell receptor (beta chain) was carried out in a study of blood T cell repertoires in COVID-19. Study information: Samples taken during acute and convalescent COVID-19 were collected in the United States, Italy and Spain. The analysed material was cDNA or gDNA that came from T cells, B-cell-depleted T cells, or PBMCs.

V was shortened by 5 bases and J by 0 bases, with 11 bases between the two germline ends. This CDR3 spans 14 amino acids. The germline V gene encodes CDR1 LNHDA and CDR2 SQIVND (reference sequence). In the authors' workflow: Amplification with reference gene primers provided the estimates of nucleated cell counts. Method: immunoSEQ multiplex PCR; TCRdb's copy keeps in-frame clones and lacks some. The V and J calls and clone size are taken from that table; D and trimming were inferred from the DNA. This sample has over 200,000 clones, with over 80% found just once. Sequencing used peripheral blood. The V call is TRBV19, the J call TRBJ2-7, with D unresolved. This TCR came from a woman in her 70s with active or convalescent COVID-19. The CDR3 loop is CASSLTVNSYEQYF. CDR3 in DNA: TGTGCCAGTAGTCTTACAGTTAACTCCTACGAGCAGTACTTC.